The 24 T cell receptor beta chains reported below all come from one sample, sequenced in a study of Ad26.COV2.S vaccination and SARS-CoV-2 variants. Assay used: immunoSEQ multiplex PCR; TCRdb lists only in-frame clones, some missing. The data show under 150,000 clones, about nine tenths seen once. The starting material was peripheral blood, obtained after recovery from COVID-19. All receptors derive from a human donor who had recovered from COVID-19.

V usage is TRBV28 and J usage is TRBJ1-5; D remains ambiguous. Per the germline V gene, CDR1 is MDHEN and CDR2 is SYDVKM. Trimming took 3 bases from V and 3 from J, leaving 0 bases between them. The CDR3 has 11 amino acids. CDR3 bases: TGTGCCAGCAGTTTCAATCAGCCCCAGCATTTT. Translation gives CASSFNQPQHF.

The CDR3 coding sequence is TGTGCCAGCAGCTGGGGGACAGTCACCTATGGCTACACCTTC. This codes for CASSWGTVTYGYTF. This sequence joins TRBV11-2 and TRBJ1-2; 7 bases align to TRBD1. Germline CDR1 SGHAT, CDR2 FQNNGV. This CDR3 contains 14 residues. V lost 4 bases and J lost 4; bases outside the gene matches: 6.

The chain links TRBV28 to TRBJ2-3; tentative D call: TRBD2 (5 bases). V was cut by 6 bases and J by 10 bases, with 14 bases left in between. CDR3 size: 12 residues. Germline CDR1 MDHEN, CDR2 SYDVKM. CDR3 in amino acids: CASSRTFYAQYF. The CDR3 DNA sequence: TGTGCCAGCAGCAGGACTTTTTATGCGCAGTATTTT.

CDR3: CASSLQGGGLHQFF. The CDR3 nucleotides read TGTGCCAGCAGCCTCCAGGGAGGGGGGTTGCATCAGTTCTTC. The V call is TRBV7-9, the J call TRBJ2-1; maybe TRBD2 (7 bases). Germline V gene sequence: CDR1 SEHNR, CDR2 FQNEAQ (reference sequence). V was clipped by 5 bases and J by 13 bases, with 21 bases between them. CDR3 length: 14 amino acids.

The chain's CDR3 is CAWRDARSPLHF. The CDR3 coding sequence is TGTGCCTGGAGGGATGCCCGTTCACCCCTCCACTTT. This chain links TRBV30 with TRBJ1-6; D remains ambiguous. V lost 3 bases, J lost 9 bases, and 9 bases lay in between. The CDR3 sequence is 12 residues long. The germline V gene encodes CDR1 GTSNPN and CDR2 SVGIG (reference sequence).

The chain links TRBV28 to TRBJ1-6, with 11 bases identical to TRBD1. Losses at the gene ends were 3 bases for V and 6 bases for J; bases not matched to a gene: 4. This CDR3 is built from 16 residues. Germline-derived CDR1 and CDR2 are MDHEN and SYDVKM. DNA for the CDR3: TGTGCCAGCAGTTTGGGGGGGACAGGGGGTAATTCACCCCTCCACTTT. Its translation: CASSLGGTGGNSPLHF.

This clone has only a few counts. The V and J genes are TRBV6-5 and TRBJ2-7, with TRBD2 identical over 7 bases. The CDR3 is 16 residues long. Germline lookup yields CDR1 MNHEY and CDR2 SVGAGI. The junction had 7 bases not matched to a gene; V was cut back by 0 bases and J by 2 bases. This CDR3 is CASSYSRLAGAYEQYF. CDR3 in DNA: TGTGCCAGCAGTTACTCGAGGCTGGCGGGGGCCTACGAGCAGTACTTC.

This clone occurred a few times. The CDR3, as DNA: TGTGCCTGGACCGAAGGACAGGGGGCAAATCAGCCCCAGCATTTT. This sequence encodes CAWTEGQGANQPQHF. The genes are TRBV30 and TRBJ1-5, with TRBD1 identical over 11 bases. The germline V gene encodes CDR1 GTSNPN and CDR2 SVGIG (reference sequence). CDR3 size: 15 residues. The J segment lost 4 bases and the V segment lost 4 bases, leaving 6 bases of the junction unmatched.

V gene TRBV6-2 or TRBV6-3 combines with J gene TRBJ2-7, with D possibly TRBD2 on 5 matching bases. Per germline, CDR1 MNHEY and CDR2 SVGEGT. This CDR3 contains 14 residues. Trimming shortened V by 9 bases and J by 3 bases, and 18 bases separated the two germline ends. CDR3 protein: CASSHSGSLYEQYF. CDR3 bases: TGTGCCAGTAGTCACTCGGGGTCTCTCTACGAGCAGTACTTC.

This chain joins TRBV15 and TRBJ1-4; no reliable D call. CDR3 length: 15 residues. From germline, CDR1 is LNHNV and CDR2 YYDKDF (reference sequence). V dropped 5 bases and J dropped 0 bases, with 10 bases sitting between them. The CDR3 loop reads CATSSRRATNEKLFF. For the CDR3, the DNA is TGTGCCACCAGCTCAAGACGGGCAACTAATGAAAAACTGTTTTTT. The whole variable domain, filled in from reference TRBV15 and TRBJ1-4, reads DAMVIQNPRYQVTQFGKPVTLSCSQTLNHNVMYWYQQKSSQAPKLLFHYYDKDFNNEADTPDNFQSRRPNTSFCFLDIRSPGLGDTAMYLCATSSRRATNEKLFFGSGTQLSVL.

V is TRBV30 and J is TRBJ2-3, with D possibly being TRBD1 (6 bases). V lost 5 bases and J lost 0, with 15 bases in between. Germline V gene data show CDR1 as GTSNPN and CDR2 as SVGIG (reference sequence). CDR3 length: 15 residues. The CDR3 sequence is CAWGYRAPSTDTQYF. Written as DNA, the CDR3 is TGTGCCTGGGGTTACAGGGCCCCTAGCACAGATACGCAGTATTTT. The variable domain in full, with the rest retrieved from reference TRBV30 and TRBJ2-3, is SQTIHQWPATLVQPVGSPLSLECTVEGTSNPNLYWYRQAAGRGLQLLFYSVGIGQISSEVPQNLSASRPQDRQFILSSKKLLLSDSGFYLCAWGYRAPSTDTQYFGPGTRLTVL.

The chain's CDR3 is CASSNLRDIYGYTF. The CDR3 DNA is TGTGCCAGCAGCAATCTCAGGGATATCTATGGCTACACCTTC. The chain combines TRBV13 with TRBJ1-2; D might be TRBD1 (5 bases). V was clipped by 5 bases and J by 4 bases, with 14 bases between them. Germline CDR1 is PRHDT and CDR2 is FYEKMQ (reference sequence). CDR3 length equals 14 residues.

The chain links TRBV10-2 to TRBJ1-5, with 8 bases aligning to TRBD1. The V gene's germline CDR1 is WSHSY and CDR2 SAAADI. This CDR3 spans 15 amino acids. Unmatched junction bases numbered 5, after V lost 3 bases and J lost 4 bases. CDR3 in DNA: TGCGCCAGCAGTGATCCAGGGGGCTGGAATCAGCCCCAGCATTTT. Its translation: CASSDPGGWNQPQHF.

This chain links TRBV10-3 with TRBJ2-7; unclear D gene. Germline values: CDR1 ENHRY, CDR2 SYGVKD. This CDR3 is built from 14 residues. V lost 0 bases and J 4 bases, leaving 10 bases between the germline ends. The chain's CDR3 is CAISESQPPYEQYF. The DNA for the CDR3 is TGTGCCATCAGTGAGTCCCAACCTCCATACGAGCAGTACTTC.

The V call is TRBV27, the J call TRBJ1-6; 8 bases are shared with TRBD1. V dropped 5 bases and J dropped 7; count of bases not matched to a gene: 1. Germline CDR1 and CDR2: MNHEY and SMNVEV (reference sequence). The CDR3 runs to 13 residues. The CDR3 protein is CASSNRGNSPLHF. CDR3 coding DNA: TGTGCCAGCAGTAACAGGGGGAATTCACCCCTCCACTTT.

The chain couples TRBV28 to TRBJ1-6; D call uncertain. Trimming stripped 3 bases from V and 7 bases from J, with 10 bases between. Germline-derived CDR1 and CDR2 are MDHEN and SYDVKM. This CDR3 contains 14 residues. CDR3 nucleotide sequence: TGTGCCAGCAGTTTGTTGGTGAGGAATTCACCCCTCCACTTT. It is translated as CASSLLVRNSPLHF.

The CDR3 loop reads CASSPRGRLYGYTF. In nucleotides, the CDR3 is TGTGCCAGCTCACCCCGCGGGAGGCTATATGGCTACACCTTC. The V gene is TRBV18, the J gene TRBJ1-2, with D uncertain. The germline gives CDR1 KGHSH, CDR2 LQKENI. CDR3 length: 14 residues. Trimming took 3 bases from V and 5 from J, leaving 13 bases between them.

The chain links TRBV12-3 or TRBV12-4 to TRBJ1-1, with D maybe TRBD1 (6 bases). The V and J ends lost 3 bases and 4 bases respectively, with 9 bases between them. The CDR3 is 13 residues long. CDR3 sequence reads: CASSLSQGTEAFF. Written as DNA, the CDR3 is TGTGCCAGCAGTTTGTCACAGGGCACTGAAGCTTTCTTT.

The chain carries TRBV19 and TRBJ2-2; 8 positions agree with TRBD1. Trimming removed 6 bases from V and 2 bases from J; junction bases left unmatched: 11. Germline loops: CDR1 LNHDA, CDR2 SQIVND (reference sequence). The CDR3 sequence is 17 residues long. The CDR3 here is CASRTRQGQANTGELFF. In DNA, the CDR3 is TGTGCCAGTAGAACCCGACAGGGGCAAGCTAACACCGGGGAGCTGTTTTTT.

The table lists this clone with a count of one. V gene TRBV24-1 combines with J gene TRBJ2-7; TRBD1 aligns across 7 bases. Per the germline V gene, CDR1 is KGHDR and CDR2 is SFDVKD. CDR3 length: 15 residues. Germline trimming cut 4 bases from V and 2 bases from J; bases unmatched to any gene: 7. The CDR3 loop is CATSDTRGKTYEQYF. The CDR3 DNA is TGTGCCACCAGTGACACCAGGGGGAAGACCTACGAGCAGTACTTC.

The genes are TRBV15 and TRBJ2-3; possibly TRBD1 or TRBD2 for D (5 bases each). Germline loops: CDR1 LNHNV, CDR2 YYDKDF (reference sequence). V lost 3 bases to trimming and J lost 0 bases, with 13 bases between them. The CDR3 is 16 residues long. The DNA for the CDR3 is TGTGCCACCAGCAGTCTAGGGACCCTAAGCACAGATACGCAGTATTTT. Residues: CATSSLGTLSTDTQYF. Full variable domain (outside the CDR3, taken from reference TRBV15 and TRBJ2-3): DAMVIQNPRYQVTQFGKPVTLSCSQTLNHNVMYWYQQKSSQAPKLLFHYYDKDFNNEADTPDNFQSRRPNTSFCFLDIRSPGLGDTAMYLCATSSLGTLSTDTQYFGPGTRLTVL.

CDR3 nucleotide sequence: TGTGCCAGCAGGGGGGACGCCCACACTGAAGCTTTCTTT. Protein: CASRGDAHTEAFF. This chain links TRBV7-9 with TRBJ1-1; D is possibly TRBD1 (5 bases). Germline CDR1 SEHNR, CDR2 FQNEAQ (reference sequence). This CDR3 region has 13 residues. V gave up 6 bases and J gave up 3 bases, with 11 bases separating them.

Only one count was recorded for this clone. This sequence joins TRBV20-1 and TRBJ1-2; 8 bases map to TRBD1. The length of the CDR3 is 14 residues. Germline V gives CDR1 DFQATT, CDR2 SNEGSKA (reference sequence). Germline trimming cut 5 bases from V and 1 base from J; bases unmatched to any gene: 6. CDR3 coding DNA: TGCAGTGCTGGTGACAGGGGTGGTAACTATGGCTACACCTTC. Its translation is CSAGDRGGNYGYTF.

CDR3 residues: CASTLGGAFHGELFF. The CDR3 DNA follows: TGTGCCAGCACCCTCGGCGGGGCCTTTCACGGGGAGCTGTTTTTT. This sequence joins TRBV6-6 and TRBJ2-2, with a tentative D call TRBD2 (6 bases). Germline CDR1 reads MNHNY; CDR2 reads SVGAGI (reference sequence). V was shortened by 7 bases and J by 7 bases, with 19 bases between the two germline ends. The CDR3 spans 15 residues.